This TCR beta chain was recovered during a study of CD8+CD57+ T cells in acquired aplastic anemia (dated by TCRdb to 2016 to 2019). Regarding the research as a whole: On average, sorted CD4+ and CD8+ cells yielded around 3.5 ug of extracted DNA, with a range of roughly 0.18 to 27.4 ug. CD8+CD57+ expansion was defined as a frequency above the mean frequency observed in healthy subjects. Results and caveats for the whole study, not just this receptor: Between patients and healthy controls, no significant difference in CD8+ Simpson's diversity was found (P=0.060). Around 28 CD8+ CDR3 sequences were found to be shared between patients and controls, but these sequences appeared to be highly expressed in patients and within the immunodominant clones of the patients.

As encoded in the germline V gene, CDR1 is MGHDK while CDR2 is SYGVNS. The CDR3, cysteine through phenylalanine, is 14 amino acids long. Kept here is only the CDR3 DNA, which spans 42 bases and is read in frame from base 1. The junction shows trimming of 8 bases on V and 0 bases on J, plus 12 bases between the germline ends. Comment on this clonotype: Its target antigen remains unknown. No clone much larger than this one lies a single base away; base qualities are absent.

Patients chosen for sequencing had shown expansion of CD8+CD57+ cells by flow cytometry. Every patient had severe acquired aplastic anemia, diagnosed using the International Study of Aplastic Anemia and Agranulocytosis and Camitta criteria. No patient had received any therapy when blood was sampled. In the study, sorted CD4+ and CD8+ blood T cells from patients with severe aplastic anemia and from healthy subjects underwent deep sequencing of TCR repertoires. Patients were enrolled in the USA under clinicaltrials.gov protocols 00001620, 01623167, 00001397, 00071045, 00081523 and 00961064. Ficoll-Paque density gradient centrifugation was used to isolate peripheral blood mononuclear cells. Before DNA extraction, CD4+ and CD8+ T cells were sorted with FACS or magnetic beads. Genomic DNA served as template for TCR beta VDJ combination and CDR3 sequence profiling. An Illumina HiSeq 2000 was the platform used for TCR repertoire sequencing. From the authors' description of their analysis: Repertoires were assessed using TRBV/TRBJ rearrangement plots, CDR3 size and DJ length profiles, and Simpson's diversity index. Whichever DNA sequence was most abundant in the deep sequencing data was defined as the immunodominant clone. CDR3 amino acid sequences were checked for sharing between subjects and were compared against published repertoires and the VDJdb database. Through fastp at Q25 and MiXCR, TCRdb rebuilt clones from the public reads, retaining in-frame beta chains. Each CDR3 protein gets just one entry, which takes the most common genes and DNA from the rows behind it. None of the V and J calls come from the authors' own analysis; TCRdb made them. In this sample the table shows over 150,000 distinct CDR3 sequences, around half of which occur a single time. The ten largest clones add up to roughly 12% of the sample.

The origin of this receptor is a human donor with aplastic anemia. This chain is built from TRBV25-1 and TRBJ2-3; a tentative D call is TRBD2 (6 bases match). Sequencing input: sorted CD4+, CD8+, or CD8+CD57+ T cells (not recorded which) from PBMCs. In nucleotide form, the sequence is TGTGCCAGCTCGGGACTCCGAAGCACAGATACGCAGTATTTT. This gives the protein CASSGLRSTDTQYF.